Listed below are T cell receptor beta chains from one sample, sequenced in a study of CD4+ T cells in melanoma. Measured with immunoSEQ multiplex PCR; TCRdb has only the in-frame clones, and not every one. The table shows about 50,000 clones, with roughly nine tenths occurring only once. Sequenced: peripheral blood. All receptors derive from a human donor with melanoma. Each CDR3 is given without its conserved first and last residue. Clone size is stated in some rows and not others, as once, few, many or a class when expanded.

>NA|TRBV2
ASSGSRDRTSYEQY
>NA|TRBV19
ASSIGTGGLEAF
>once|TRBV18
AGRTGPDTEAF
>NA|TRBV11-1
ASSLGGGTGASDTQY
>NA|TRBV30
AWSVNLQYEQF
>NA|TRBV7-2
ASSLGFSDTQY
>NA|TRBV5-1
ASSPGGYGPYGYT
>few|TRBV19
ASSIRTEAAAF
>NA|TRBV7-8
ASSIQGYSNQPQH
>NA|TRBV6-5
ASWGTGETDTQY
>NA|TRBV19
ASSDTGAYEQY
>NA|TRBV18
ASSPNRAGPNTEAF
>NA|TRBV19
ASSISTLSYEQY
>NA|TRBV11-2
ASSLNPGQGIYGYT
>NA|TRBV6-5
ASSYGAGNTEAF
>NA|TRBV19
ASRGRGGINYGYT
>once|TRBV4-1
ASNQGDRDRYEQY
>NA|TRBV10-3
ATTGDQTGELF
>medium-sized|TRBV27
ASSPQGLGNEQF
>NA|TRBV28
ASSSSGTGGSGYT
>few|TRBV28
ASRDTGGTEAF
>NA|TRBV6-6
ASSYLGQVGAYGYT
>NA|TRBV11-2
ASSLGPGVGTEAF
>NA|TRBV28
ASSPRGYNQPQH
>NA|TRBV6-4
ASSELGGDTQY
>NA|TRBV7-9
ASSSGGQDHPLEQY
>NA|TRBV5-6
ASSLNREQY
>NA|TRBV6-5
ASRDGQGIAPLH
>NA|TRBV15
ATSSWTEDYNEQF
>NA|TRBV5-6
ASTQGGGRVSPLH
>NA|TRBV7-2
ASSLASGGGYEQY
>once|TRBV7-9
ASSSGSGKKLF
>NA|TRBV14
ASSSRYEQY
>NA|TRBV4-3
ASSQDGTVNQPQH
>NA|TRBV25-1
ASMGTNEKLF
>NA|TRBV11-1
ASSMPGLAGREGEQF
>NA|TRBV27
ASRQGQGASYEQY
>NA|TRBV28
ASTLGVNTEAF
>NA|TRBV28
ASSSAGANTGELF
>NA|TRBV30
AWSANRAAEAF
>once|TRBV2
ASSESIRQKTQY
>NA|TRBV4-1
ASSQPTDRAFNGYT
>NA|TRBV28
ASSPGTGDQPQH
>NA|TRBV6-6
ASSRDSGQPQH
>NA|TRBV11-2
ASSYTSGVPLH
>NA|TRBV6-1
ASSALPSANYEQY
>NA|TRBV19
ASRGTGANVLT
>NA|TRBV2
ARGQGGKLF
>NA|TRBV9
ASSVGDVNEQF
>NA|TRBV10-3
AISESNRGLLNQPQH
>NA|TRBV7-9
ASSSDRGYEQY
>NA|TRBV7-9
ASSLVMDEQF
>NA|TRBV9
ASSPQGGLGNSPLH
>NA|TRBV7-6
ASSLSRSETQY
>NA|TRBV14
ASGRGTTEAF
>NA|TRBV29-1
SVHRETQY
>NA|TRBV5-1
ASRGPGQGLAETQY
>few|TRBV5-6
ASSLGQTPNNEQF
>NA|TRBV14
ASSQDLSGGPQDTQY